This T cell receptor (beta chain) emerged from a study of blood T cell repertoires in COVID-19. Study-wide background: T cells, B-cell-depleted T cells, or PBMCs supplied cDNA or gDNA.

In the original processing: Nucleated cell counts were estimated from reference gene primer amplification. Profiled with immunoSEQ multiplex PCR; TCRdb holds only in-frame clones, not every one. V, J and clone size derive from that table, while D and trimming were established from the DNA sequence. The sample lists 230,000 or so clones, about 87% seen once, with roughly 2.7% in the top ten. Recruits, aged roughly 18 to 95 years, lived in about two dozen US areas. Assignment of participants to cohorts was predicated upon participant-reported clinical history. The CDR3 covers 18 residues. The V gene lost 6 bases and the J gene lost 0 bases, with 18 bases spanning the gap. Germline lookup yields CDR1 SEHNR and CDR2 FQNEAQ (reference sequence).

This TCR was sampled from a woman aged 25 to 39 who had recovered from COVID-19. The sample comprised PBMCs or T cells enriched from blood (not recorded which). The chain uses TRBV7-9 and TRBJ2-6, with D possibly matching TRBD1 (6 bases). CDR3 sequence (DNA): TGTGCCAGCAGGCTCCGGGACCAGGGGTTCTCTGGGGCCAACGTCCTGACTTTC. Its protein product is CASRLRDQGFSGANVLTF.